The present T cell receptor beta chain was sequenced within a study of blood T cell repertoires in COVID-19. Produced via immunoSEQ multiplex PCR; TCRdb's table is partial and in-frame only. The repertoire consists of 250,000 to 300,000 clones, with around 83% occurring once and the leading ten covering approximately 5%. The germline gives CDR1 SEHNR, CDR2 FQNEAQ (reference sequence). This CDR3 has 12 residues. V was shortened by 3 bases and J by 6 bases, with 6 bases between the two germline ends. Clinical histories supplied by participants themselves formed the basis of cohort assignment. The sequence came from a middle-aged man who had been exposed to COVID-19. This chain connects TRBV7-9 to TRBJ2-1; D unclear. The sequencing input was PBMCs or T cells enriched from blood (not recorded which). The CDR3 DNA reads as TGTGCCAGCAGCTTTAGTATCAATGAGCAGTTCTTC. Translation: CASSFSINEQFF.